This TCR beta chain was identified in a study of shared clonotypes between healthy human individuals. About the research overall: The cohort had a couple of women and a few men, ages 18 to 49.

The assay was immunoSEQ multiplex PCR, and TCRdb's table has in-frame clones only and misses some. The profile shows roughly 1,600,000 clones, approximately 98.5% of them singletons. The CDR3 extends over 16 amino acids. V shed 0 bases and J 0 bases; nucleotides not matched to a gene: 4. From germline, CDR1 is SGHRS and CDR2 YFSETQ. As to this clone: The sample contains more than one DNA sequence encoding this CDR3.

This clonotype originated in a young man in good health. Sample: naive CD4+ T cells sorted from blood. Subset meaning: CD45RA+ positively selected. This chain connects TRBV5-1 to TRBJ1-1; 8 nucleotides agree with TRBD1. This CDR3 is CASSLAGQGMNTEAFF. The CDR3 DNA is TGCGCCAGCAGCTTGGCCGGACAGGGAATGAACACTGAAGCTTTCTTT.